The source of this T cell receptor beta chain is a study of blood T cell repertoires in COVID-19. Method: immunoSEQ multiplex PCR; TCRdb's copy keeps in-frame clones and lacks some. The sample shows under 100,000 clones, roughly four fifths of them seen only once. CDR1 is WNHNN and CDR2 is SYGVQD in the germline V gene (reference sequence). Trimming cost V 3 bases and J 4 bases, with 6 bases left between them. The length of the CDR3 is 12 residues. This clone appeared a few times. The TCR was taken from a human donor in a cohort sampled during active COVID-19. The V and J genes are TRBV10-1 and TRBJ1-2; no firm D call. The sample was peripheral blood. This CDR3 reads CASSDTSYGYTF. For the CDR3, the DNA is TGCGCCAGCAGTGATACCAGCTATGGCTACACCTTC.